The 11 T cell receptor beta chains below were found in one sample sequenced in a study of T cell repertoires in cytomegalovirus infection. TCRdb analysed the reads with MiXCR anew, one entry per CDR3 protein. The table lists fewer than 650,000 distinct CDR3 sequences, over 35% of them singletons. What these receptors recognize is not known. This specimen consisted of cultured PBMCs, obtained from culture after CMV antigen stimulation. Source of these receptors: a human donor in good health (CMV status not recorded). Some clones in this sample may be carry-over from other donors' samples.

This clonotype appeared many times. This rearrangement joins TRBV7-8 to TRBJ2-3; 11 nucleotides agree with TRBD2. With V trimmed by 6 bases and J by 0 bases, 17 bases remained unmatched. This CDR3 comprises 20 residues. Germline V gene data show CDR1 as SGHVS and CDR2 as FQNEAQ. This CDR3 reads CASRHNRPSGGPLSTDTQYF. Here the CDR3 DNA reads TGTGCCAGCAGGCACAATCGTCCTAGCGGGGGGCCACTAAGCACAGATACGCAGTATTTT.

CDR3 bases: TGTGCCAGCAGTCCCCTCGGGCTCGATCAGCCCCAGCATTTT. Residues: CASSPLGLDQPQHF. The rearrangement joins TRBV6-5 to TRBJ1-5; unclear D gene. The V end lost 5 bases, the J end lost 5 bases, and 13 bases lay between the germline ends. Germline values: CDR1 MNHEY, CDR2 SVGAGI. The CDR3 loop spans 14 amino acids.

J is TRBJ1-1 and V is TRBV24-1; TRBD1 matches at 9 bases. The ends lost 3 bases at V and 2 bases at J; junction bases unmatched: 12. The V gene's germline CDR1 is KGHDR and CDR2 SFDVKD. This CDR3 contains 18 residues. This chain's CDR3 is CATSDLAGTGRLNTEAFF. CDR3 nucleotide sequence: TGTGCCACCAGTGATCTGGCCGGGACAGGGAGATTAAACACTGAAGCTTTCTTT.

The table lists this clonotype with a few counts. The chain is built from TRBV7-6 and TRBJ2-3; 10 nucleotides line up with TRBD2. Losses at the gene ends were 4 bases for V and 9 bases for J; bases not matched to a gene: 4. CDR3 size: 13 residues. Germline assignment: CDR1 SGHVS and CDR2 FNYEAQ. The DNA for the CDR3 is TGTGCCAGCAGCTCTTTGACTAGCGGGACGCAGTATTTT. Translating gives CASSSLTSGTQYF.

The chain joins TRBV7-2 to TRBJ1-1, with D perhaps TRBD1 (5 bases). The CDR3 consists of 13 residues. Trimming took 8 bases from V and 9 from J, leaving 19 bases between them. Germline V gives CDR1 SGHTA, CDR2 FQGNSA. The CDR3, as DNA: TGTGCCAGCGGCAGACCTAATAGGGGTAAAGCTTTCTTT. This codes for CASGRPNRGKAFF.

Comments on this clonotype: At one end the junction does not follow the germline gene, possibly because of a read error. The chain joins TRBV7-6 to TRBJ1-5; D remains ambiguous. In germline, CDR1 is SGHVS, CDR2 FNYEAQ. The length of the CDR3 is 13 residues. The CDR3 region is CASSRGANHPQHF. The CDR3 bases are TGTGCCAGCAGCCGGGGAGCCAATCACCCCCAGCATTTT.

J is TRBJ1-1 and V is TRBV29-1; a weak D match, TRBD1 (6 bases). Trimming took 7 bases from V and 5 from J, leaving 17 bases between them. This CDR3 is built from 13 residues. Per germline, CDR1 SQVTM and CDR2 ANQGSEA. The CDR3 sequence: CSAGRGPETEAFF. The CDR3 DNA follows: TGCAGCGCCGGGCGGGGGCCAGAAACTGAAGCTTTCTTT.

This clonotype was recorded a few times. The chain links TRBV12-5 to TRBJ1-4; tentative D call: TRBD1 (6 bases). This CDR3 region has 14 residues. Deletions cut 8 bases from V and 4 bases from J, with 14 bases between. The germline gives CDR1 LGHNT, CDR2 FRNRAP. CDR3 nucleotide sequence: TGTGCTAGTCGATCAGGGGATTATAATGAAAAACTGTTTTTT. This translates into CASRSGDYNEKLFF.

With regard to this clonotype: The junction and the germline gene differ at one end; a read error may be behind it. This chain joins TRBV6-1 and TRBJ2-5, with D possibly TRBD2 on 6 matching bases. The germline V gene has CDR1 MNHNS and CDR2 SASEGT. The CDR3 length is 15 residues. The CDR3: CASGDGGAVQETQYF. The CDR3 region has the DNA TGTGCCAGCGGTGATGGCGGGGCTGTCCAAGAGACCCAGTACTTC.

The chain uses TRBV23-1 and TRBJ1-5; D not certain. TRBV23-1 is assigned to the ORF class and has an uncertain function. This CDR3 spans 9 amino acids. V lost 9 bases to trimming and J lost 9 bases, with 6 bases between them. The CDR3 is CARNPPQHF. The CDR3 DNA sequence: TGCGCCAGAAACCCGCCCCAGCATTTT.

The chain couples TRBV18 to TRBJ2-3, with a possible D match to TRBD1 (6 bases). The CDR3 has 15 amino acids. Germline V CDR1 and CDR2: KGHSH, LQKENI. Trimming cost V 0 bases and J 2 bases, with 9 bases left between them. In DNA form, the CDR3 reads TGTGCCAGCTCACCACCGACAGGATACACAGATACGCAGTATTTT. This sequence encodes CASSPPTGYTDTQYF. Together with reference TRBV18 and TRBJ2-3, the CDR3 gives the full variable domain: NAGVMQNPRHLVRRRGQEARLRCSPMKGHSHVYWYRQLPEEGLKFMVYLQKENIIDESGMPKERFSAEFPKEGPSILRIQQVVRGDSAAYFCASSPPTGYTDTQYFGPGTRLTVL.